This T cell receptor beta chain was obtained from a study of T cell repertoires in cytomegalovirus infection. Study-level information: CMV infection and matching HLA type were both indicated by public TCR beta signatures.

Regarding the study as a whole: Of the TCR beta families, the public ones yielded a cumulative frequency that identified carriers of CMV plus the relevant HLA. Dominating the ex vivo response were HLA-C-restricted CMV-specific TCR beta clonotypes.

V lost 2 bases, J lost 7 bases, and 9 bases stayed unmatched. This CDR3 has 16 residues. Germline V gene sequence: CDR1 SGHTA, CDR2 FQGNSA. TCRdb used MiXCR to reprocess the reads, holding one entry per CDR3 protein. The sample holds fewer than 550,000 distinct CDR3 sequences, more than 25% seen once. Sample share makes this clonotype medium-sized (0.01 to 0.1%). Its specificity is not known. V is TRBV7-2 and J is TRBJ2-1; 9 nucleotides align to TRBD2. The clonotype was recovered from a human donor in good health (CMV status not recorded). Some clones in this sample may be carry-over from other donors' samples. The sample consisted of PBMCs. This CDR3 reads CASSLIAGVVQNEQFF. The DNA of the CDR3 is TGTGCCAGCAGCTTAATAGCGGGAGTAGTGCAGAATGAGCAGTTCTTC.